Below are 31 T cell receptor beta chains sequenced from a single sample in a study of OX40 agonist ivuxolimab in advanced cancers. Library method: the immunoSEQ multiplex PCR assay. TCRdb took over this immuneACCESS table, retaining in-frame rearrangements with V and J assigned. Such tables are incomplete; in checked studies, under half of the missing clones stem from an unresolved V gene, and the remainder is unexplained. In all, the sample holds about 89,000 clones, and 70% to 90% of those were seen once. The top ten clonotypes cover approximately 0.26% of the sample. Sample: CD4+ or CD8+ T cells sorted from blood, taken in a trial of the OX40 agonist ivuxolimab. The receptors stem from an adult with an advanced solid tumor such as melanoma, head and neck, liver or kidney cancer.

The chain uses TRBV10-3 and TRBJ2-5; weak D call: TRBD1 (5 bases). Per the germline V gene, CDR1 is ENHRY and CDR2 is SYGVKD. The CDR3 contains 13 residues. The ends were cut back, 2 bases at V and 5 bases at J, with 9 bases in the middle. Here the CDR3 DNA reads TGTGCCATCAGTGAGGGCAGGGCTGAGACCCAGTACTTC. Its protein is CAISEGRAETQYF.

The chain is built from TRBV7-6 and TRBJ1-5; TRBD1 matches at 7 bases. The germline gives CDR1 SGHVS, CDR2 FNYEAQ. The V and J ends lost 4 bases and 6 bases, in that order; junction bases with no gene match: 12. This CDR3 spans 16 amino acids. Here the CDR3 reads CASSSETGWASQPQHF. The CDR3 DNA reads as TGTGCCAGCAGCTCCGAGACAGGGTGGGCGAGTCAGCCCCAGCATTTT.

V is TRBV6-1 and J is TRBJ1-5; D may be TRBD1 (6 bases). The CDR3 is 14 residues long. Per germline, CDR1 MNHNS and CDR2 SASEGT. V lost 7 bases to trimming and J lost 6 bases, with 16 bases between them. For the CDR3, the DNA is TGTGCCAGCAACGAGGGGGGCCGGGGTCAGCCCCAGCATTTT. The encoded protein is CASNEGGRGQPQHF.

The chain employs TRBV7-2 and TRBJ2-3, with 7 bases matching TRBD2. V lost 2 bases, J lost 4 bases, and 3 bases stayed unmatched. The CDR3 spans 14 residues. Germline values: CDR1 SGHTA, CDR2 FQGNSA. In nucleotides, the CDR3 is TGTGCCAGCAGCTTAAGTGGGGGGGCAGATACGCAGTATTTT. It translates to CASSLSGGADTQYF.

The chain is built from TRBV7-8 and TRBJ2-3, with TRBD1 matching 8 bases. The CDR3 is 16 residues long. Per germline, CDR1 SGHVS and CDR2 FQNEAQ. Germline trimming cut 5 bases from V and 2 bases from J; bases unmatched to any gene: 9. This chain's CDR3 is CASSGQGLVITDTQYF. DNA of the CDR3: TGTGCCAGCAGCGGACAGGGTTTGGTGATCACAGATACGCAGTATTTT.

The rearrangement links TRBV7-2 to TRBJ2-3; unclear D gene. The germline gives CDR1 SGHTA, CDR2 FQGNSA. V was trimmed by 0 bases and J by 3 bases, leaving 7 bases between them. The CDR3 totals 14 residues. The DNA for the CDR3 is TGTGCCAGCAGCTTAGCGTGGGGTACAGATACGCAGTATTTT. It encodes CASSLAWGTDTQYF. Combining the CDR3 with reference TRBV7-2 and TRBJ2-3 gives the whole variable domain GAGVSQSPSNKVTEKGKDVELRCDPISGHTALYWYRQSLGQGLEFLIYFQGNSAPDKSGLPSDRFSAERTGGSVSTLTIQRTQQEDSAVYLCASSLAWGTDTQYFGPGTRLTVL.

The rearrangement links TRBV6-5 to TRBJ1-6; D ambiguous. V was pared by 2 bases and J by 5 bases, with 7 bases between. Germline V gene data show CDR1 as MNHEY and CDR2 as SVGAGI. CDR3 length equals 14 residues. The CDR3 is CASSYTRNNSPLHF. CDR3 nucleotides: TGTGCCAGCAGTTACACAAGAAATAATTCACCCCTCCACTTT.

The rearrangement links TRBV6-1 to TRBJ2-3, with 10 positions matching TRBD1. From germline, CDR1 is MNHNS and CDR2 SASEGT. V lost 0 bases, J lost 7 bases, and 4 bases stayed unmatched. The CDR3 length is 15 residues. In nucleotides, the CDR3 is TGTGCCAGCAGTGAAGCGGGACAGGGGCAATATACGCAGTATTTT. It specifies CASSEAGQGQYTQYF.

The rearrangement joins TRBV5-1 to TRBJ2-2; D ambiguous. The germline V gene has CDR1 SGHRS and CDR2 YFSETQ. With 0 bases removed from V and 0 bases from J, the gap between germline ends came to 3 bases. The CDR3 totals 14 residues. CDR3 residues: CASSLESNTGELFF. The CDR3 coding sequence is TGCGCCAGCAGCTTGGAATCGAACACCGGGGAGCTGTTTTTT.

The chain recombines TRBV5-4 with TRBJ2-1; 11 nucleotides agree with TRBD2. This CDR3 comprises 15 residues. From germline, CDR1 is SGHNT and CDR2 YYREEE (reference sequence). Trimming removed 4 bases from V and 6 bases from J; junction bases left unmatched: 6. CDR3 DNA sequence: TGTGCCAGCAGCCCTAGCGGGGGGTCAGGCAATGAGCAGTTCTTC. Encoded protein: CASSPSGGSGNEQFF.

This clone has a single count. This specimen includes other DNA sequences encoding the same CDR3. The genes are TRBV10-2 and TRBJ1-1; D not certain. Germline V gene data show CDR1 as WSHSY and CDR2 as SAAADI. CDR3 length: 13 amino acids. V was trimmed by 9 bases and J by 2 bases, leaving 13 bases between them. The CDR3 nucleotides are TGCGCCAGTTCTCGGGGTGATAACACTGAAGCTTTCTTT. Its protein product is CASSRGDNTEAFF.

The chain is built from TRBV5-1 and TRBJ2-3, with D perhaps TRBD1 or TRBD2 (5 bases each). Deletions cut 0 bases from V and 0 bases from J, with 11 bases between. CDR3 length equals 16 residues. Germline CDR1 reads SGHRS; CDR2 reads YFSETQ. CDR3 region: CASSLGRGASTDTQYF. DNA of the CDR3: TGCGCCAGCAGCTTGGGACGGGGCGCTAGCACAGATACGCAGTATTTT.

The chain employs TRBV4-3 and TRBJ1-4; TRBD1 matches 8 bases. Germline CDR1 reads LGHNA; CDR2 reads YSLEER. The J segment lost 5 bases and the V segment lost 4 bases, leaving 3 bases of the junction unmatched. CDR3 length: 14 amino acids. The CDR3 DNA is TGCGCCAGCAGCCCGGGGACAGGCAATGAAAAACTGTTTTTT. Amino acid sequence: CASSPGTGNEKLFF.

The V call is TRBV19, the J call TRBJ1-1, with TRBD1 matching over 7 bases. The CDR3 has 12 amino acids. CDR1 and CDR2 from the germline V gene are LNHDA and SQIVND (reference sequence). V lost 5 bases, J lost 11 bases, and 8 bases stayed unmatched. The CDR3: CASSFPTGSAFF. In DNA, the CDR3 is TGTGCCAGTAGTTTCCCGACAGGGTCGGCTTTCTTT.

This clone was counted a few times. CDR3 protein: CASSSWTAGDTEAFF. CDR3 nucleotides: TGTGCCAGCAGTTCTTGGACAGCAGGGGACACTGAAGCTTTCTTT. The gene calls are TRBV6-5 and TRBJ1-1; D perhaps matches TRBD1 (6 bases). From germline, CDR1 is MNHEY and CDR2 SVGAGI. CDR3 size: 15 residues. V lost 4 bases to trimming and J lost 3 bases, with 15 bases between them.

The chain couples TRBV11-3 to TRBJ1-1; D is undetermined. Germline values: CDR1 SGHNT, CDR2 YENEEA. V gave up 0 bases and J gave up 5 bases, with 7 bases separating them. This CDR3 has 13 amino acids. The CDR3 DNA sequence: TGTGCCAGCAGCTTAGATCCGGGGACTGAAGCTTTCTTT. It specifies CASSLDPGTEAFF.

The chain carries TRBV6-1 and TRBJ1-6; 9 bases map to TRBD1. Germline assignment: CDR1 MNHNS and CDR2 SASEGT. Trimming cost V 3 bases and J 6 bases; bases outside gene matches: 9. There are 17 residues in the CDR3. CDR3 coding DNA: TGTGCCAGCAGTGAGGTACTCTCGGGACAGGGTAATTCACCCCTCCACTTT. Translating gives CASSEVLSGQGNSPLHF.

Concerning this clone itself: Relative to the germline gene, one junction end is altered; a read error may explain this. The gene calls are TRBV19 and TRBJ1-1, with D unclear. The CDR3 consists of 14 residues. The germline CDR1 and CDR2 sequences are LNHDA and SQIVND (reference sequence). The CDR3 protein is CASQRNRLNTEAFF. CDR3 nucleotide sequence: TGTGCCAGCCAACGGAACAGATTGAATACTGAAGCTTTCTTT.

The chain carries TRBV4-1 and TRBJ1-1, with TRBD1 as a possible D gene (5 bases). The CDR3 runs to 13 residues. Germline V gives CDR1 MGHRA, CDR2 YSYEKL. Trimming removed 7 bases at V and 1 base at J, with 10 bases between. Written as DNA, the CDR3 is TGCGCCAGCAAGGAGGGGCCGAACACTGAAGCTTTCTTT. This translates into CASKEGPNTEAFF.

The rearrangement links TRBV5-1 to TRBJ2-1, with 7 bases lining up with TRBD2. V gave up 1 base and J gave up 3 bases; unmatched junction bases: 4. The CDR3 runs to 15 residues. CDR1 SGHRS and CDR2 YFSETQ come from the germline V gene. This chain's CDR3 is CASSLLRGFYNEQFF. For the CDR3, the DNA is TGCGCCAGCAGCTTGTTGCGGGGGTTCTACAATGAGCAGTTCTTC. Combining the CDR3 with reference TRBV5-1 and TRBJ2-1 gives the whole variable domain KAGVTQTPRYLIKTRGQQVTLSCSPISGHRSVSWYQQTPGQGLQFLFEYFSETQRNKGNFPGRFSGRQFSNSRSEMNVSTLELGDSALYLCASSLLRGFYNEQFFGPGTRLTVL.

The chain joins TRBV9 to TRBJ2-7; 14 bases line up with TRBD2. CDR1 is SGDLS, CDR2 YYNGEE, per germline. This CDR3 is 14 amino acids long. The ends lost 0 bases at V and 12 bases at J; junction bases unmatched: 5. The DNA for the CDR3 is TGTGCCAGCAGCGTAGCGACTAGCGGGGGGGCGGTGTACTTC. Translated, it gives CASSVATSGGAVYF.

In its sample, this clone was seen a few times. The V gene is TRBV11-1, the J gene TRBJ2-1; D is tentatively TRBD1 or TRBD2 (5 bases each). This CDR3 spans 16 amino acids. CDR1 and CDR2 from the germline V gene are SGHAT and FQDESV (reference sequence). Trimming stripped 4 bases from V and 2 bases from J, with 15 bases between. CDR3 in DNA: TGTGCCAGCAGCTGGGGGTTTATTCCCCCCTACAATGAGCAGTTCTTC. The encoded protein is CASSWGFIPPYNEQFF. The full variable domain, in which reference TRBV11-1 and TRBJ2-1 provide the parts outside the CDR3, is EAEVAQSPRYKITEKSQAVAFWCDPISGHATLYWYRQILGQGPELLVQFQDESVVDDSQLPKDRFSAERLKGVDSTLKIQPAELGDSAMYLCASSWGFIPPYNEQFFGPGTRLTVL.

The chain links TRBV7-2 to TRBJ2-2; possible D gene TRBD1, 6 bases. Germline V gene lookup returns CDR1 SGHTA and CDR2 FQGNSA. This CDR3 is built from 13 residues. Trimming shortened V by 0 bases and J by 10 bases, and 9 bases separated the two germline ends. The CDR3 protein is CASSLAHREELFF. As DNA, the CDR3 is TGTGCCAGCAGCTTAGCCCACAGGGAGGAGCTGTTTTTT.

V usage is TRBV5-4 and J usage is TRBJ1-2; D gene unclear. The CDR3 has 14 residues. Germline assignment: CDR1 SGHNT and CDR2 YYREEE (reference sequence). Between the trimmed V and J ends, which lost 2 bases and 4 bases, there was a span of 12 bases. Here the CDR3 reads CASSFVSRSYGYTF. In nucleotides, the CDR3 is TGTGCCAGCAGCTTTGTGTCCAGGAGCTATGGCTACACCTTC.

This sequence joins TRBV21-1 and TRBJ2-2; the table's D call, TRBD1, has no DNA check behind it. TRBV21-1 is a pseudogene. This CDR3 comprises 16 residues. This CDR3 is CASSNIRGPNTGELFF. The DNA of the CDR3 is TGTGCCAGCAGCAACATCAGGGGGCCGAACACCGGGGAGCTGTTTTTT.

The rearrangement uses TRBV9 and TRBJ1-1; D is unresolved. V was clipped by 2 bases and J by 4 bases, with 12 bases between them. In germline, CDR1 is SGDLS, CDR2 YYNGEE. The CDR3 is made up of 14 amino acids. In DNA form, the CDR3 reads TGTGCCAGCAGCGTCTCGGGTTGGGGCACTGAAGCTTTCTTT. This encodes CASSVSGWGTEAFF.

This chain links TRBV5-1 with TRBJ2-7; TRBD2 matches at 8 bases. Trimming removed 4 bases from V and 3 bases from J; junction bases left unmatched: 6. The CDR3 contains 14 residues. Germline V CDR1 and CDR2: SGHRS, YFSETQ. CDR3 amino acids: CASSMAGGDYEQYF. CDR3 nucleotide sequence: TGCGCCAGCAGCATGGCGGGGGGAGACTACGAGCAGTACTTC.

The chain joins TRBV7-9 to TRBJ1-5, with 7 nucleotides matching TRBD1. Germline-derived CDR1 and CDR2 are SEHNR and FQNEAQ (reference sequence). V dropped 4 bases and J dropped 1; count of bases not matched to a gene: 7. The CDR3 length is 16 residues. As DNA, the CDR3 is TGTGCCAGCAGCTCCAGGGGGGGCGCAAGCAATCAGCCCCAGCATTTT. Residues: CASSSRGGASNQPQHF.

The chain couples TRBV19 to TRBJ1-2; D remains ambiguous. Trimming took off 5 bases at V and 3 bases at J, with 16 bases between the two ends. The CDR3 sequence is 15 residues long. Germline V gene lookup returns CDR1 LNHDA and CDR2 SQIVND (reference sequence). CDR3: CASSQNRVGYYGYTF. CDR3 coding DNA: TGTGCCAGTAGTCAGAATCGGGTAGGCTACTATGGCTACACCTTC.

The rearrangement joins TRBV6-1 to TRBJ1-6, with D maybe TRBD1 (5 bases). Trimming took off 4 bases at V and 10 bases at J, with 8 bases between the two ends. CDR3 size: 12 residues. In germline, CDR1 is MNHNS, CDR2 SASEGT. As DNA, the CDR3 is TGTGCCAGCAGTGCCCCAGGGTCACCCCTCCACTTT. This gives the protein CASSAPGSPLHF.

The V call is TRBV27, the J call TRBJ1-6; D gene uncertain. V shed 4 bases and J shed 7 bases, with 14 bases lying between them. CDR1 and CDR2 (germline): MNHEY, SMNVEV (reference sequence). This CDR3 comprises 15 residues. The CDR3, as DNA: TGTGCCAGCAGTTCCACGGGGAGGCGGAATTCACCCCTCCACTTT. Protein: CASSSTGRRNSPLHF.